This T cell receptor beta chain comes out of a study of cytomegalovirus exposure and HLA in healthy donors. Germline V gene sequence: CDR1 SEHNR, CDR2 FQNEAQ (reference sequence). Trimming took off 2 bases at V and 5 bases at J, with 12 bases between the two ends. The CDR3 spans 14 residues. Vbeta (60) and Jbeta (13) primers were used in the PCR. The table came from immunoSEQ multiplex PCR; TCRdb's copy has only in-frame clones and leaves some out. The data show about 110,000 clones, approximately 79% seen once. The chain recombines TRBV7-9 with TRBJ1-1; TRBD1 is a possible D gene (5 bases). The sequenced sample consisted of PBMCs. The receptor's source is a woman between 40 and 55 years old in good health and CMV-seropositive. The CDR3 DNA reads as TGTGCCAGCAGCTTAAGGCAGGGCCAGACTGAAGCTTTCTTT. As protein: CASSLRQGQTEAFF.